A single sample is the source of the 7 T cell receptor beta chains below, sequenced in a study of shared clonotypes between healthy human individuals. Produced via immunoSEQ multiplex PCR; TCRdb's table is partial and in-frame only. This table has 600,000 to 700,000 clones, around 73% appearing once. Sequencing was performed on memory CD4+ T cells sorted from blood. Subset: CD45RA-negative fraction. The receptors here all came from a young woman in good health.

The J gene is TRBJ2-7, the V gene TRBV25-1; maybe TRBD1 (5 bases). V lost 3 bases to trimming and J lost 1 base, with 10 bases between them. Germline-derived CDR1 and CDR2 are MGHDK and SYGVNS. The length of the CDR3 is 14 residues. The CDR3 DNA is TGTGCCAGCAGTGATGGTGGGGCTTCCTACGAGCAGTACTTC. Translating it yields CASSDGGASYEQYF.

CDR3 DNA sequence: TGTGCCAGCAGCTTGAGACGGGATCAGCCCCAGCATTTT. It yields the protein CASSLRRDQPQHF. The gene calls are TRBV5-8 and TRBJ1-5; D unresolved. The CDR3 consists of 13 residues. Germline values: CDR1 SGHTS, CDR2 YDEGEE. Trimming shortened V by 1 base and J by 5 bases, and 7 bases separated the two germline ends. The full variable domain, rest sourced from reference TRBV5-8 and TRBJ1-5, is EAGVTQSPTHLIKTRGQQATLRCSPISGHTSVYWYQQALGLGLQFLLWYDEGEERNRGNFPPRFSGRQFPNYSSELNVNALELEDSALYLCASSLRRDQPQHFGDGTRLSIL.

This clone was seen only a few times. The rearrangement links TRBV6-5 to TRBJ1-5, with D unresolved. V was cut by 6 bases and J by 11 bases, with 20 bases left in between. This CDR3 spans 14 amino acids. Germline V gene lookup returns CDR1 MNHEY and CDR2 SVGAGI. The CDR3 spells CASRSLDRGSSQHF. The CDR3 DNA sequence: TGTGCCAGCAGGAGTCTAGACCGAGGGTCGTCCCAGCATTTT.

The gene calls are TRBV7-2 and TRBJ2-3; 12 nucleotides match TRBD2. This CDR3 region has 16 residues. Germline V gives CDR1 SGHTA, CDR2 FQGNSA. The ends lost 1 base at V and 6 bases at J; junction bases unmatched: 5. In DNA form, the CDR3 reads TGTGCCAGCAGCTTAGGGAGACTAGCGGGAGCCGATACGCAGTATTTT. It specifies CASSLGRLAGADTQYF.

The V and J genes are TRBV28 and TRBJ2-3; D gene ambiguous. The V end lost 6 bases, the J end lost 2 bases, and 18 bases lay between the germline ends. Germline V gene lookup returns CDR1 MDHEN and CDR2 SYDVKM. The CDR3 length is 16 residues. CDR3 loop: CASRGVPTTITDTQYF. Here the CDR3 DNA reads TGTGCCAGCAGAGGTGTACCGACAACCATCACAGATACGCAGTATTTT.

This chain links TRBV10-1 with TRBJ2-2; the D is unclear. The V end lost 5 bases, the J end lost 4 bases, and 8 bases lay between the germline ends. Per germline, CDR1 WNHNN and CDR2 SYGVQD (reference sequence). The CDR3 length is 13 residues. The CDR3 loop is CASSRVSTGELFF. The DNA for the CDR3 is TGCGCCAGCAGTCGGGTTAGCACCGGGGAGCTGTTTTTT.

V usage is TRBV28 and J usage is TRBJ1-3; 7 nucleotides align to TRBD1. The CDR3 length is 15 residues. Germline CDR1 is MDHEN and CDR2 is SYDVKM. The J segment lost 6 bases and the V segment lost 6 bases, leaving 11 bases of the junction unmatched. CDR3 sequence: CASRTATGTANTIYF. The DNA of the CDR3 is TGTGCCAGCAGAACCGCGACAGGGACGGCAAACACCATATATTTT.